The 21 T cell receptor beta chains in this list originate from one sample, sequenced in a study of blood T cell repertoires in COVID-19. The protocol was immunoSEQ multiplex PCR, while the TCRdb copy is restricted to in-frame clones and leaves out a portion. Of under 250,000 clones listed, roughly four fifths are singletons. Sequenced input: peripheral blood. Receptor source: a man older than 75 with acute or convalescent COVID-19.

The V and J genes are TRBV5-5 and TRBJ2-7, with a possible D match to TRBD2 (5 bases). CDR3 size: 14 residues. The germline V gene has CDR1 SGHKS and CDR2 YYEKEE (reference sequence). The V and J ends lost 1 base and 0 bases respectively, with 8 bases between them. The chain's CDR3 is CASSLRGGSYEQYF. The CDR3 DNA is TGTGCCAGCAGCTTGCGGGGTGGCTCCTACGAGCAGTACTTC.

The V and J genes are TRBV10-3 and TRBJ2-7, with TRBD1 identical over 8 bases. The CDR3 extends over 11 amino acids. CDR1 and CDR2 (germline): ENHRY, SYGVKD. V shed 9 bases and J 5 bases; nucleotides not matched to a gene: 3. CDR3 coding DNA: TGTGCCATAGGACAGGGCCACGAGCAGTACTTC. This gives the protein CAIGQGHEQYF.

The CDR3 sequence: CASSIGGITGELFF. Written as DNA, the CDR3 is TGTGCCAGTAGTATAGGGGGCATCACCGGGGAGCTGTTTTTT. J is TRBJ2-2 and V is TRBV19; weak D call: TRBD1 (5 bases). The V gene lost 1 base and the J gene lost 4 bases, with 7 bases spanning the gap. CDR3 length: 14 amino acids. Germline CDR1 and CDR2: LNHDA and SQIVND (reference sequence).

In the case of this clone: Other nucleotide sequences from this sample produce the same CDR3. The chain has TRBV12-3 or TRBV12-4 and TRBJ1-2; D might be TRBD1 (6 bases). V lost 5 bases, J lost 5 bases, and 9 bases lay in between. The CDR3 has 12 amino acids. The CDR3 here is CASSQTGYGYTF. In nucleotides, the CDR3 is TGTGCCAGCAGTCAGACAGGATATGGCTACACCTTC.

The gene calls are TRBV7-6 and TRBJ2-3; 9 positions agree with TRBD1. The ends lost 5 bases at V and 2 bases at J; junction bases unmatched: 5. The germline V gene has CDR1 SGHVS and CDR2 FNYEAQ. This CDR3 has 15 residues. CDR3 nucleotide sequence: TGTGCCAGCAGCCCCGGACAGGGGTCCACAGATACGCAGTATTTT. Its protein is CASSPGQGSTDTQYF.

V usage is TRBV24-1 and J usage is TRBJ2-1, with 7 nucleotides matching TRBD2. CDR3 length: 16 residues. V shed 4 bases and J 1 base; nucleotides not matched to a gene: 6. CDR1 and CDR2 (germline): KGHDR, SFDVKD. The CDR3, as DNA: TGTGCCACCAGTGACCCCGGGGGGAGGTCCTACAATGAGCAGTTCTTC. Translation: CATSDPGGRSYNEQFF.

The V gene is TRBV7-8, the J gene TRBJ2-7; 9 bases map to TRBD1. CDR3 length: 14 amino acids. V was clipped by 7 bases and J by 0 bases; unmatched bases: 4. Per germline, CDR1 SGHVS and CDR2 FQNEAQ. The CDR3 DNA sequence: TGTGCCAGCACACAGGGGGCCAGCTCCTACGAGCAGTACTTC. Amino acid sequence: CASTQGASSYEQYF.

J is TRBJ1-1 and V is TRBV11-1; D ambiguous. The V gene's germline CDR1 is SGHAT and CDR2 FQDESV (reference sequence). V lost 6 bases, J lost 4 bases, and 15 bases lay in between. CDR3 size: 14 residues. The CDR3 region has the DNA TGTGCCAGCAGTCGTGGAGGGCAAGGCACTGAAGCTTTCTTT. Its protein is CASSRGGQGTEAFF.

The chain recombines TRBV5-1 with TRBJ1-4; TRBD1 matches 7 bases. With 4 bases clipped from V and 4 bases from J, the junction kept 7 bases outside the gene matches. In germline, CDR1 is SGHRS, CDR2 YFSETQ. The CDR3 length is 15 residues. In DNA, the CDR3 is TGCGCCAGCAGCGGACGGACAGGAAATAATGAAAAACTGTTTTTT. Translated, it gives CASSGRTGNNEKLFF.

The rearrangement joins TRBV4-2 to TRBJ1-5; no clear D gene. Germline V gives CDR1 LGHNA, CDR2 YNFKEQ. V lost 0 bases to trimming and J lost 5 bases, with 11 bases between them. The CDR3 has 15 residues. The DNA for the CDR3 is TGTGCCAGCAGCCAAGAGGGGAGCCTAGATCAGCCCCAGCATTTT. Its protein is CASSQEGSLDQPQHF.

The chain is built from TRBV15 and TRBJ2-3; 11 bases align to TRBD1. V was pared by 5 bases and J by 6 bases, with 7 bases of the junction left unmatched. The CDR3 covers 15 residues. Germline V CDR1 and CDR2: LNHNV, YYDKDF (reference sequence). CDR3 sequence reads: CATSPGTGGFDTQYF. DNA of the CDR3: TGTGCCACCAGCCCCGGGACAGGGGGTTTTGATACGCAGTATTTT. Full variable domain (missing parts from reference TRBV15 and TRBJ2-3): DAMVIQNPRYQVTQFGKPVTLSCSQTLNHNVMYWYQQKSSQAPKLLFHYYDKDFNNEADTPDNFQSRRPNTSFCFLDIRSPGLGDTAMYLCATSPGTGGFDTQYFGPGTRLTVL.

This clone was observed a handful of times. The chain is built from TRBV12-5 and TRBJ2-1; no clear D. Germline assignment: CDR1 LGHNT and CDR2 FRNRAP. The CDR3 is 16 amino acids. Trimming removed 2 bases from V and 7 bases from J, with 18 bases in between. CDR3 region: CASGLILGLTVNEQFF. The CDR3 region has the DNA TGTGCTAGTGGTTTGATTTTGGGCCTAACAGTAAATGAGCAGTTCTTC. The variable domain in full, completed from reference TRBV12-5 and TRBJ2-1, reads DARVTQTPRHKVTEMGQEVTMRCQPILGHNTVFWYRQTMMQGLELLAYFRNRAPLDDSGMPKDRFSAEMPDATLATLKIQPSEPRDSAVYFCASGLILGLTVNEQFFGPGTRLTVL.

The chain recombines TRBV28 with TRBJ2-5; 10 bases are shared with TRBD1. The CDR3 has 15 residues. The junction had 1 base not matched to a gene; V was cut back by 0 bases and J by 3 bases. CDR1 MDHEN and CDR2 SYDVKM come from the germline V gene. CDR3 amino acids: CASSLWTGGKETQYF. For the CDR3, the DNA is TGTGCCAGCAGTTTATGGACAGGGGGCAAAGAGACCCAGTACTTC.

The chain employs TRBV18 and TRBJ2-7; 7 bases map to TRBD1. Germline CDR1 and CDR2: KGHSH and LQKENI. The CDR3 is made up of 14 amino acids. V was pared by 9 bases and J by 5 bases, with 13 bases of the junction left unmatched. DNA for the CDR3: TGTGCCAGTCGCAAACAGGGGCCAAAGGACGAGCAGTACTTC. This codes for CASRKQGPKDEQYF. The full variable domain, its missing parts supplied by reference TRBV18 and TRBJ2-7, is NAGVMQNPRHLVRRRGQEARLRCSPMKGHSHVYWYRQLPEEGLKFMVYLQKENIIDESGMPKERFSAEFPKEGPSILRIQQVVRGDSAAYFCASRKQGPKDEQYFGPGTRLTVT.

The chain recombines TRBV5-1 with TRBJ2-1, with TRBD1 matching 8 bases. This CDR3 has 15 residues. The germline CDR1 and CDR2 sequences are SGHRS and YFSETQ. The V and J ends lost 4 bases and 5 bases, in that order; junction bases with no gene match: 8. The DNA for the CDR3 is TGCGCCAGCAGCCTACTTCGGACAGGGAACAATGAGCAGTTCTTC. This sequence encodes CASSLLRTGNNEQFF.

Comment on this clone: At one boundary the junction diverges from the germline segment, which might be a read error. The genes are TRBV5-6 and TRBJ2-7, with TRBD2 matching 7 bases. The CDR3 has 15 residues. Germline CDR1 is SGHDT and CDR2 is YYEEEE. For the CDR3, the DNA is TGTGCCAGCAGCTTGGTTACTAGCGTCTCCCACGAGCAGTACTTC. Its translation: CASSLVTSVSHEQYF.

This chain joins TRBV3-1 (or the pseudogene TRBV3-2) and TRBJ1-1; 10 bases line up with TRBD1. Per germline, CDR1 LGHDT and CDR2 YNNKEL (reference sequence). Losses at the gene ends were 5 bases for V and 9 bases for J; bases not matched to a gene: 9. The CDR3 consists of 14 residues. The CDR3 nucleotides read TGTGCCAGCAGCGACCCGTGGACAGGGGGTAAAGCTTTCTTT. Its protein is CASSDPWTGGKAFF.

The V call is TRBV6-5, the J call TRBJ2-3, with 10 bases lining up with TRBD2. V lost 8 bases, J lost 3 bases, and 8 bases stayed unmatched. Germline loops: CDR1 MNHEY, CDR2 SVGAGI. The CDR3 extends over 15 amino acids. CDR3 DNA: TGTGCCAGCGCCACTAGCGGGGCTGGTACAGATACGCAGTATTTT. This gives the protein CASATSGAGTDTQYF.

The gene calls are TRBV2 and TRBJ2-2; 11 bases are shared with TRBD2. V gave up 6 bases and J gave up 3 bases; unmatched junction bases: 3. The CDR3 loop spans 15 amino acids. Germline V gene sequence: CDR1 SNHLY, CDR2 FYNNEI. CDR3 region: CASRGTSGHTGELFF. In DNA form, the CDR3 reads TGTGCCAGCAGGGGGACTAGCGGCCACACCGGGGAGCTGTTTTTT.

This rearrangement joins TRBV7-2 to TRBJ2-3; TRBD2 matches at 9 bases. V was clipped by 5 bases and J by 1 base; unmatched bases: 7. Germline CDR1 is SGHTA and CDR2 is FQGNSA. This CDR3 contains 16 residues. CDR3 sequence (DNA): TGTGCCAGCAGCCCAGGGCCTAGCGGGGGCACAGATACGCAGTATTTT. This gives the protein CASSPGPSGGTDTQYF.

This clone is a singleton in its sample. The chain combines TRBV30 with TRBJ2-3, with 7 bases that match TRBD2. V shed 3 bases and J 0 bases; nucleotides not matched to a gene: 6. CDR1 is GTSNPN, CDR2 SVGIG, per germline (reference sequence). The CDR3 extends over 15 amino acids. Here the CDR3 reads CAWRALAASTDTQYF. DNA for the CDR3: TGTGCCTGGAGGGCCCTAGCGGCTAGCACAGATACGCAGTATTTT.